This passage covers 5 T cell receptor beta chains from one sample sequenced in a study of T-cell reconstitution after alpha-beta-depleted transplantation in children. The TCRbeta library incorporated unique molecular identifiers. TCRdb reprocessed the PCR reads with MiXCR, giving one entry per CDR3 protein. The sample contains about 830,000 distinct CDR3 sequences, about 16% of which appear only once. Sequenced here: PBMCs, mostly from graft donor cells, sampled 360 days after TCRalphabeta/CD19-depleted stem cell transplant. These receptors were taken from a male patient aged 5 to 17 who had a stem cell transplant for acute lymphoblastic leukemia, so the T cells may come from the graft donor.

This clonotype turned up a few times. One end of the junction varies from germline; a read error may be responsible. This chain uses TRBV3-1 with TRBJ2-1; no firm D call. Germline loops: CDR1 LGHDT, CDR2 YNNKEL (reference sequence). The CDR3 contains 12 residues. DNA for the CDR3: TGTGCCAGCAGCCAAGACTACGATGAGCAGTTCTTC. It encodes CASSQDYDEQFF.

The rearrangement links TRBV11-1 to TRBJ1-1; D is undetermined. Trimming took 7 bases from V and 4 from J, leaving 16 bases between them. Germline loops: CDR1 SGHAT, CDR2 FQDESV (reference sequence). This CDR3 is 14 amino acids long. CDR3: CASIPDPTGTEAFF. In nucleotides, the CDR3 is TGTGCCAGCATCCCCGATCCGACGGGCACTGAAGCTTTCTTT. Combining the CDR3 with reference TRBV11-1 and TRBJ1-1 gives the whole variable domain EAEVAQSPRYKITEKSQAVAFWCDPISGHATLYWYRQILGQGPELLVQFQDESVVDDSQLPKDRFSAERLKGVDSTLKIQPAELGDSAMYLCASIPDPTGTEAFFGQGTRLTVV.

The chain employs TRBV2 and TRBJ2-7; the match to TRBD2 covers 7 bases. Trimming took 6 bases from V and 5 from J; bases not matched to a gene: 13. CDR3 length: 15 amino acids. Germline-derived CDR1 and CDR2 are SNHLY and FYNNEI. CDR3 residues: CASRTGTTPWDEQYF. The CDR3 coding sequence is TGTGCCAGCAGAACCGGGACTACGCCTTGGGACGAGCAGTACTTC.

CDR3 DNA: TGTGCTAGTGGTTCCCGCGGGACGATAAATGAGCAGTTCTTC. It yields the protein CASGSRGTINEQFF. The chain links TRBV12-5 to TRBJ2-1; tentatively, D is TRBD2 (6 bases). This CDR3 region has 14 residues. The germline V gene encodes CDR1 LGHNT and CDR2 FRNRAP. Trimming shortened V by 4 bases and J by 7 bases, and 14 bases separated the two germline ends.

This chain uses TRBV4-1 with TRBJ2-7; TRBD1 matches at 8 bases. The CDR3 is 15 residues long. Germline CDR1 reads MGHRA; CDR2 reads YSYEKL. V was clipped by 2 bases and J by 0 bases; unmatched bases: 3. The CDR3 DNA follows: TGCGCCAGCAGCCAATACACAGGGGGCTCCTACGAGCAGTACTTC. Translated: CASSQYTGGSYEQYF.